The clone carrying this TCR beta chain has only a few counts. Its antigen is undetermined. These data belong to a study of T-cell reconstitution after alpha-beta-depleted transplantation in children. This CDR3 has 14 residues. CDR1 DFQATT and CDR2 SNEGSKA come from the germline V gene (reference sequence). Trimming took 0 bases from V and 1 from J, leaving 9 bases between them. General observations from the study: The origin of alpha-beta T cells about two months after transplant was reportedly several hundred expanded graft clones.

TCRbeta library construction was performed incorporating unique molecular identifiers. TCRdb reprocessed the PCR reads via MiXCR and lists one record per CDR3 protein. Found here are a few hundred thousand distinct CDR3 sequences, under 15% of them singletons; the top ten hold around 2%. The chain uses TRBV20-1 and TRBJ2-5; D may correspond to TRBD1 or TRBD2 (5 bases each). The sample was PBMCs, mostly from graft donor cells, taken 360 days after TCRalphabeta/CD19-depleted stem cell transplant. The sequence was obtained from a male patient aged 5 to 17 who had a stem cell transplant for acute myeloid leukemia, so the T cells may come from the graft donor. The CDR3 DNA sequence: TGCAGTGCTAGAGATGAGGGACCCCAAGAGACCCAGTACTTC. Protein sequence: CSARDEGPQETQYF.